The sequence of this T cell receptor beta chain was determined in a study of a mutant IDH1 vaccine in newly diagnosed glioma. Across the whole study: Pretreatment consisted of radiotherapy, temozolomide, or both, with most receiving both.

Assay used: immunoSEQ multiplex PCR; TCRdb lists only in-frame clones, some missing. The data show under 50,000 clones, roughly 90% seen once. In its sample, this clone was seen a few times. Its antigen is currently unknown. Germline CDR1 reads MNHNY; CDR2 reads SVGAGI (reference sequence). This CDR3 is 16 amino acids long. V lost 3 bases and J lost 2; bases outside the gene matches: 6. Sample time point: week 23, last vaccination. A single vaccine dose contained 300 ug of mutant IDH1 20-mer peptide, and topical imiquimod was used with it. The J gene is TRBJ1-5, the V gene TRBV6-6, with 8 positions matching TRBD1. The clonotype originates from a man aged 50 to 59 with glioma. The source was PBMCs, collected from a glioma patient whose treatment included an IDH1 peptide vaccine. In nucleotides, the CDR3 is TGTGCCAGCAGTTATGCACAGGGGGGGGGCAATCAGCCCCAGCATTTT. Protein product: CASSYAQGGGNQPQHF.